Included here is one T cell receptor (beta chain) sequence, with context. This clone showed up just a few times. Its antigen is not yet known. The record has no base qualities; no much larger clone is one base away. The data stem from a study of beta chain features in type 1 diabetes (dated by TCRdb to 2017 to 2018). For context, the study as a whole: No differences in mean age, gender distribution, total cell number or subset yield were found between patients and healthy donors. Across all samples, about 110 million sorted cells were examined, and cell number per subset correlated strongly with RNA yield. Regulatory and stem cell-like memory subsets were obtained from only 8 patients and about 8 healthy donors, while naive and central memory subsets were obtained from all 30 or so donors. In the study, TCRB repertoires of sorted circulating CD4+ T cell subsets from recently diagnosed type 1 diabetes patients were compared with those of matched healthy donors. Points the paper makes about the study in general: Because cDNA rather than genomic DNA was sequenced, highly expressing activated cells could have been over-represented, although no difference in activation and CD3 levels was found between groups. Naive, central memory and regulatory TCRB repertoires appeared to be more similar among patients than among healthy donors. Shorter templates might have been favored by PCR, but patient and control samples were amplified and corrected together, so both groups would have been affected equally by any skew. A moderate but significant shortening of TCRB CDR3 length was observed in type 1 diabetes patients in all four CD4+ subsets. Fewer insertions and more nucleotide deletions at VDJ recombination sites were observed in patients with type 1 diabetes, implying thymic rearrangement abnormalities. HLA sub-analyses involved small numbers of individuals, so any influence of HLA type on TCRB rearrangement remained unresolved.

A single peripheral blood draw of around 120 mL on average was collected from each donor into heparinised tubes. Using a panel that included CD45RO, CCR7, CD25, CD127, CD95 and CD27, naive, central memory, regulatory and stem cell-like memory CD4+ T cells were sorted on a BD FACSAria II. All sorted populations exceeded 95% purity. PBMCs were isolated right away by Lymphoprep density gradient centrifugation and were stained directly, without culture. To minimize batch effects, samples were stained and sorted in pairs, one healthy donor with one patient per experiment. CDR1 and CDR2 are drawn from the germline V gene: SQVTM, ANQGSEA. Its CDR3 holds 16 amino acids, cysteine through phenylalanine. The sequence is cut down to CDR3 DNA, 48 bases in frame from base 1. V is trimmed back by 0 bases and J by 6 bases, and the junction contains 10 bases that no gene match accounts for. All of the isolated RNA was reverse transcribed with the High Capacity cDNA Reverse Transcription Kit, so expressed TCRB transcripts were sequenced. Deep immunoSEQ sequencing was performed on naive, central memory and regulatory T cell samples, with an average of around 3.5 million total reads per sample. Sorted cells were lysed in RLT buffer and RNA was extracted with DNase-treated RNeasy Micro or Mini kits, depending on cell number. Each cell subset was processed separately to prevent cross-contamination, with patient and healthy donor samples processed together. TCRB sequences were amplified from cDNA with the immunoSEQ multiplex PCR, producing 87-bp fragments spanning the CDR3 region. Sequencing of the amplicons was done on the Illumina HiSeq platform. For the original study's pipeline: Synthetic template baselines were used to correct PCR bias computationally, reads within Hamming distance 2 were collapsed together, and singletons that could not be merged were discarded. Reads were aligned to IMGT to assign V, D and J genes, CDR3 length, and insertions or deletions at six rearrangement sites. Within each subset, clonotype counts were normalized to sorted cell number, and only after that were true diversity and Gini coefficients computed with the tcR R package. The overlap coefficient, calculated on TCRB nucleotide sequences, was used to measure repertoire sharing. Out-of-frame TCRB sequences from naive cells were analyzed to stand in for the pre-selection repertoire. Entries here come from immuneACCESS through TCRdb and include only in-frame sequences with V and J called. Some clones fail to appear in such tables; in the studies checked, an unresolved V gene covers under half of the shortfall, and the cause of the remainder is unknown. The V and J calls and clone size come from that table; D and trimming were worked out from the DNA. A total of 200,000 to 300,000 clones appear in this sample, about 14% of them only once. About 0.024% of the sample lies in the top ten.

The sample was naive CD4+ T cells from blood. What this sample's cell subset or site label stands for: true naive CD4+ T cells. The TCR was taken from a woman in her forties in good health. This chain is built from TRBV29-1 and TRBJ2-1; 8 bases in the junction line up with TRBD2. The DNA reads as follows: TGCAGCGTTGAAGATGCGCCGGGGGGGTATGGCAATGAGCAGTTCTTC. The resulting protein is CSVEDAPGGYGNEQFF.